The 23 T cell receptor beta chains below were found in one sample sequenced in a study of blood T cell repertoires in COVID-19. The data were produced by immunoSEQ multiplex PCR, yet TCRdb's version contains in-frame clones alone and is incomplete. This table holds 40,000 to 50,000 clones, approximately 90% found once. Sequenced: peripheral blood. The receptors derive from a man younger than 40 with active or convalescent COVID-19.

The V and J genes are TRBV5-6 and TRBJ1-2, with D perhaps matching TRBD1 (5 bases). The CDR3 has 15 residues. Germline CDR1 and CDR2: SGHDT and YYEEEE. Trimming took 6 bases from V and 0 from J, leaving 15 bases between them. The CDR3 spells CASISLGGPNYGYTF. In nucleotides, the CDR3 is TGTGCCAGCATCTCTCTCGGGGGACCTAACTATGGCTACACCTTC.

The chain recombines TRBV19 with TRBJ2-5; TRBD1 matches 9 bases. The ends lost 6 bases at V and 5 bases at J; junction bases unmatched: 10. CDR3 length equals 15 residues. Germline loops: CDR1 LNHDA, CDR2 SQIVND (reference sequence). The CDR3 loop is CASRTQGAASETQYF. The CDR3 coding sequence is TGTGCCAGTAGGACACAGGGGGCGGCCTCGGAGACCCAGTACTTC.

This chain joins TRBV27 and TRBJ2-5; 9 bases fit TRBD2. The CDR3 length is 13 residues. Unmatched junction bases numbered 6, after V lost 8 bases and J lost 5 bases. Germline-derived CDR1 and CDR2 are MNHEY and SMNVEV (reference sequence). CDR3 sequence (DNA): TGTGCCAGCCGTCGGCGGGAGGGGGAGACCCAGTACTTC. This codes for CASRRREGETQYF.

The chain links TRBV9 to TRBJ2-3; 13 nucleotides align to TRBD2. The CDR3 has 17 residues. Germline V gene data show CDR1 as SGDLS and CDR2 as YYNGEE. After removal of 2 bases from V and 4 bases from J, the junction contained 7 bases not matched to a gene. The CDR3 spells CASSVNNGLAGADTQYF. CDR3 in DNA: TGTGCCAGCAGCGTGAACAATGGACTAGCGGGAGCAGATACGCAGTATTTT.

The chain is built from TRBV7-8 and TRBJ2-1; 9 bases match TRBD1. The CDR3 is 13 amino acids. The germline V gene has CDR1 SGHVS and CDR2 FQNEAQ. The V segment lost 1 base and the J segment 13 bases; nucleotides outside the gene matches: 5. The DNA of the CDR3 is TGTGCCAGCAGCTTAGGGGGACAGGGTAATCAGTTCTTC. Protein sequence: CASSLGGQGNQFF. Looking up the rest from reference TRBV7-8 and TRBJ2-1 gives the full variable domain: GAGVSQSPRYKVAKRGQDVALRCDPISGHVSLFWYQQALGQGPEFLTYFQNEAQLDKSGLPSDRFFAERPEGSVSTLKIQRTQQEDSAVYLCASSLGGQGNQFFGPGTRLTVL.

The V call is TRBV28, the J call TRBJ2-7; TRBD2 matches 8 bases. CDR3 size: 13 residues. V lost 4 bases and J lost 2; bases outside the gene matches: 1. Germline CDR1 MDHEN, CDR2 SYDVKM. The CDR3 bases are TGTGCCAGCAGTTGGCGGGGGGCCTACGAGCAGTACGTC. Encoded protein: CASSWRGAYEQYV.

This clone was recorded only once. V usage is TRBV27 and J usage is TRBJ1-1; D perhaps matches TRBD1 (5 bases). The CDR3 has 11 amino acids. The germline V gene encodes CDR1 MNHEY and CDR2 SMNVEV (reference sequence). Trimming took 8 bases from V and 8 from J, leaving 12 bases between them. The chain's CDR3 is CASLTGGEAFF. The DNA for the CDR3 is TGTGCCAGCCTTACAGGAGGGGAAGCTTTCTTT.

This chain uses TRBV19 with TRBJ2-3; D possibly corresponds to TRBD2 (6 bases). CDR1 and CDR2 (germline): LNHDA, SQIVND (reference sequence). Trimming shortened V by 5 bases and J by 7 bases, and 13 bases separated the two germline ends. The CDR3 length is 13 residues. The CDR3 DNA reads as TGTGCCAGTAGTCAGGAGGGAAGGAATACGCAGTATTTT. Amino acids: CASSQEGRNTQYF.

The rearrangement links TRBV10-2 to TRBJ2-1; 14 bases map to TRBD2. This CDR3 spans 16 amino acids. Trimming removed 7 bases from V and 10 bases from J; junction bases left unmatched: 12. Germline V gene data show CDR1 as WSHSY and CDR2 as SAAADI. In DNA form, the CDR3 reads TGCGCCAGCATCCTCACGGGACTAGCGGGAGAGTGGGAGCAGTTCTTC. Amino acids: CASILTGLAGEWEQFF.

The chain couples TRBV2 to TRBJ2-1, with D possibly TRBD1 on 6 matching bases. The CDR3 loop spans 13 amino acids. Germline CDR1 SNHLY, CDR2 FYNNEI. Trimming pared 8 bases from V and 5 bases from J, leaving 13 bases between. The CDR3 here is CASAGTLNNEQFF. Here the CDR3 DNA reads TGTGCCAGCGCCGGGACATTGAACAATGAGCAGTTCTTC.

This sequence joins TRBV11-3 and TRBJ2-3; 9 nucleotides match TRBD1. Germline CDR1 and CDR2: SGHNT and YENEEA. The CDR3 runs 17 residues. Trimming cost V 5 bases and J 6 bases; bases outside gene matches: 15. The CDR3 bases are TGTGCCAGCAGCCCCACCCCGGGACAGGGAAGGGCCGATACGCAGTATTTT. Translation gives CASSPTPGQGRADTQYF.

The V and J genes are TRBV21-1 and TRBJ1-1. TRBV21-1 is described as a pseudogene. CDR3 length equals 18 residues. The CDR3 DNA reads as TGTGCCAGCAACAACCAGAGAGGAAACGCTGGATTGAACACTGAAGCTTTCTTT. Protein: CASNNQRGNAGLNTEAFF.

In this sample, this clone turned up once. The chain couples TRBV3-1 (or the pseudogene TRBV3-2) to TRBJ2-7; TRBD1 matches at 7 bases. This CDR3 contains 13 residues. The ends lost 2 bases at V and 5 bases at J; junction bases unmatched: 3. CDR1 and CDR2 (germline): LGHDT, YNNKEL (reference sequence). The CDR3 loop reads CASSQKGANEQYF. CDR3 DNA: TGTGCCAGCAGCCAAAAGGGGGCCAACGAGCAGTACTTC.

The chain employs TRBV24-1 and TRBJ2-2; the D gene is possibly TRBD1 (5 bases). CDR1 is KGHDR and CDR2 is SFDVKD in the germline V gene. Trimming removed 4 bases at V and 2 bases at J, with 10 bases between. The CDR3 loop spans 15 amino acids. CDR3 sequence reads: CATSEGPPNTGELFF. In DNA form, the CDR3 reads TGTGCCACCAGTGAGGGGCCCCCTAACACCGGGGAGCTGTTTTTT.

This clone was observed once. The CDR3 region is CASSLQRAGTQYF. The DNA for the CDR3 is TGTGCCAGCAGCCTGCAGCGGGCGGGGACCCAGTACTTC. The chain links TRBV3-1 (or the pseudogene TRBV3-2) to TRBJ2-5, with a possible D match to TRBD2 (6 bases). CDR1 and CDR2 from the germline V gene are LGHDT and YNNKEL (reference sequence). Trimming cost V 4 bases and J 7 bases, with 13 bases left between them. This CDR3 contains 13 residues.

This clone is a singleton in its sample. The V and J genes are TRBV11-2 and TRBJ1-3, with D possibly matching TRBD1 (6 bases). The V gene lost 1 base and the J gene lost 3 bases, with 10 bases spanning the gap. The germline V gene encodes CDR1 SGHAT and CDR2 FQNNGV. This CDR3 has 15 residues. CDR3 nucleotides: TGTGCCAGCAGCTTAGGTGGGACAAGTGGAAACACCATATATTTT. This gives the protein CASSLGGTSGNTIYF.

This chain links TRBV6-2 or TRBV6-3 with TRBJ2-6; D call uncertain. V was pared by 4 bases and J by 0 bases, with 13 bases between. The CDR3 totals 17 residues. Germline assignment: CDR1 MNHEY and CDR2 SVGEGT. CDR3 nucleotide sequence: TGTGCCAGCAGTTCCGTGACAACCTTCTCTGGGGCCAACGTCCTGACTTTC. It translates to CASSSVTTFSGANVLTF.

The chain links TRBV4-2 to TRBJ2-3; maybe TRBD2 (7 bases). V lost 1 base to trimming and J lost 3 bases, with 17 bases between them. Per germline, CDR1 LGHNA and CDR2 YNFKEQ. The CDR3 is 17 amino acids. CDR3 in amino acids: CASSQVLGGGETDTQYF. CDR3 coding DNA: TGTGCCAGCAGCCAAGTTCTCGGCGGGGGCGAGACAGATACGCAGTATTTT.

The V and J genes are TRBV7-8 and TRBJ2-4, with 7 bases that match TRBD2. This CDR3 spans 15 amino acids. V lost 2 bases, J lost 8 bases, and 9 bases stayed unmatched. The V gene's germline CDR1 is SGHVS and CDR2 FQNEAQ. In nucleotides, the CDR3 is TGTGCCAGCAGCTTATCTGGGGGTGGGGGGGACATTCAGTACTTC. Amino acid sequence: CASSLSGGGGDIQYF.

The chain joins TRBV2 to TRBJ2-3; the D gene is possibly TRBD2 (5 bases). V was cut by 4 bases and J by 0 bases, with 14 bases left in between. Germline V CDR1 and CDR2: SNHLY, FYNNEI. The CDR3 has 16 amino acids. The CDR3 loop reads CASSALGGPSTDTQYF. The CDR3 nucleotides are TGTGCCAGCAGTGCACTCGGCGGGCCTAGCACAGATACGCAGTATTTT.

The chain uses TRBV4-1 and TRBJ2-5, with 7 bases that match TRBD2. This CDR3 region has 17 residues. Per the germline V gene, CDR1 is MGHRA and CDR2 is YSYEKL. J gave up 1 base and V 4 bases, and 12 bases lay outside the gene matches. The CDR3 sequence: CASSPRGSGWAQETQYF. CDR3 bases: TGCGCCAGCAGCCCCCGGGGTAGCGGGTGGGCCCAAGAGACCCAGTACTTC.

The V gene is TRBV24-1, the J gene TRBJ1-5; weak D call: TRBD1 (6 bases). Germline CDR1 reads KGHDR; CDR2 reads SFDVKD. This CDR3 region has 15 residues. Trimming left V 2 bases short and J 3 bases short, with 10 bases between. CDR3 in DNA: TGTGCCACCAGTGATTCTAACAGGGTCAATCAGCCCCAGCATTTT. Its translation is CATSDSNRVNQPQHF.

This chain uses TRBV2 with TRBJ2-2; 16 bases map to TRBD2. Germline assignment: CDR1 SNHLY and CDR2 FYNNEI. J gave up 4 bases and V 5 bases, and 13 bases lay outside the gene matches. This CDR3 region has 20 residues. CDR3 in amino acids: CASSPRPPGLAGGRTGELFF. In DNA form, the CDR3 reads TGTGCCAGCAGTCCACGACCACCGGGACTAGCGGGGGGGCGCACCGGGGAGCTGTTTTTT.